These 17 T cell receptor beta chains came from one sample sequenced in a study of blood T cell repertoires in COVID-19. Data came from immunoSEQ multiplex PCR; TCRdb stores just in-frame clones and leaves some out. The sample lists about 480,000 clones, approximately 87% occurring once. The source material was PBMCs or T cells enriched from blood (not recorded which). The receptors shown here come from a woman aged 40 to 50 who had recovered from COVID-19.

This chain uses TRBV19 with TRBJ1-2, with 10 bases identical to TRBD1. J gave up 6 bases and V 5 bases, and 6 bases lay outside the gene matches. Germline V gene sequence: CDR1 LNHDA, CDR2 SQIVND (reference sequence). This CDR3 has 14 amino acids. The CDR3 reads CASSSLGTGDGYTF. In DNA, the CDR3 is TGTGCCAGTAGTTCTCTCGGGACAGGGGATGGCTACACCTTC. Using reference TRBV19 and TRBJ1-2 for the parts outside the CDR3, the full variable domain is DGGITQSPKYLFRKEGQNVTLSCEQNLNHDAMYWYRQDPGQGLRLIYYSQIVNDFQKGDIAEGYSVSREKKESFPLTVTSAQKNPTAFYLCASSSLGTGDGYTFGSGTRLTVV.

The rearrangement links TRBV6-5 to TRBJ1-1, with a tentative D call TRBD1 (6 bases). The CDR3 is made up of 14 amino acids. Germline V gene lookup returns CDR1 MNHEY and CDR2 SVGAGI. The germline V and J ends were trimmed by 4 bases and 5 bases, with 14 bases remaining between them. This CDR3 reads CASSFNTGRTEAFF. For the CDR3, the DNA is TGTGCCAGCAGTTTCAATACAGGGCGGACTGAAGCTTTCTTT.

This clone was detected only once. The chain links TRBV5-1 to TRBJ1-2, with TRBD1 matching 12 bases. V shed 0 bases and J 5 bases; nucleotides not matched to a gene: 11. Germline V gene lookup returns CDR1 SGHRS and CDR2 YFSETQ. This CDR3 region has 18 residues. The CDR3, as DNA: TGCGCCAGCAGCTTGGGATACACCGGGACAGGGGGCGGGTATGGCTACACCTTC. It translates to CASSLGYTGTGGGYGYTF.

This sequence joins TRBV15 and TRBJ1-5, with 7 bases that match TRBD1. This CDR3 contains 17 residues. Germline V gene sequence: CDR1 LNHNV, CDR2 YYDKDF (reference sequence). The ends lost 0 bases at V and 3 bases at J; junction bases unmatched: 8. The chain's CDR3 is CATSRDNRGKNNQPQHF. DNA for the CDR3: TGTGCCACCAGCAGAGATAACAGGGGAAAAAACAATCAGCCCCAGCATTTT.

This chain links TRBV29-1 with TRBJ2-7, with TRBD1 as a possible D gene (5 bases). Trimming took 4 bases from V and 2 from J, leaving 18 bases between them. This CDR3 has 15 residues. Germline V gene data show CDR1 as SQVTM and CDR2 as ANQGSEA. CDR3 bases: TGCAGCGTTGGGGGCAGTTACAATTCTCCCTACGAGCAGTACTTC. This translates into CSVGGSYNSPYEQYF.

This clone was recorded only once. This chain links TRBV27 with TRBJ2-7, with 8 nucleotides matching TRBD1. The germline V gene encodes CDR1 MNHEY and CDR2 SMNVEV (reference sequence). The V gene end was trimmed by 3 bases and the J gene end by 3 bases; junction bases not matched to a gene: 7. The length of the CDR3 is 15 residues. The CDR3 protein is CASSFIGQGFYEQYF. DNA of the CDR3: TGTGCCAGCAGTTTTATAGGACAGGGTTTCTACGAGCAGTACTTC.

The gene calls are TRBV19 and TRBJ1-1; D possibly corresponds to TRBD1 (6 bases). The V gene's germline CDR1 is LNHDA and CDR2 SQIVND (reference sequence). The CDR3 extends over 13 amino acids. Trimming removed 5 bases from V and 7 bases from J, with 14 bases in between. The CDR3 region has the DNA TGTGCCAGTAGTGTCGACGGGACACGTGAAGCTTTCTTT. Protein product: CASSVDGTREAFF.

The chain combines TRBV4-3 with TRBJ2-1; D is ambiguous. The CDR3 has 13 amino acids. Looked up from germline, CDR1 is LGHNA and CDR2 is YSLEER. V lost 0 bases and J 6 bases, leaving 6 bases between the germline ends. CDR3 bases: TGCGCCAGCAGCCAAGAGGCAAGCAATGAGCAGTTCTTC. This gives the protein CASSQEASNEQFF.

The rearrangement links TRBV27 to TRBJ2-1; 11 bases are shared with TRBD2. After removal of 4 bases from V and 0 bases from J, the junction contained 8 bases not matched to a gene. The V gene's germline CDR1 is MNHEY and CDR2 SMNVEV (reference sequence). The CDR3 has 18 amino acids. CDR3 sequence (DNA): TGTGCCAGCAGTTCCGGGACTAGCGGCTATAGCTCCTACAATGAGCAGTTCTTC. Protein: CASSSGTSGYSSYNEQFF.

The chain employs TRBV5-1 and TRBJ2-7; no clear D gene. Trimming left V 1 base short and J 1 base short, with 12 bases between. The CDR3 extends over 15 amino acids. Looked up from germline, CDR1 is SGHRS and CDR2 is YFSETQ. Here the CDR3 reads CASSLQAAVSYEQYF. The CDR3 DNA reads as TGCGCCAGCAGCTTGCAGGCAGCCGTGTCCTACGAGCAGTACTTC.

The V call is TRBV9, the J call TRBJ2-1, with a weak D call TRBD2 (6 bases). This CDR3 has 15 residues. V was trimmed by 6 bases and J by 3 bases, leaving 16 bases between them. Germline CDR1 SGDLS, CDR2 YYNGEE. The CDR3 DNA sequence: TGTGCCAGCACTCGTGGCAGCGGGTACTACAATGAGCAGTTCTTC. Translating gives CASTRGSGYYNEQFF.

This clone was counted once. The rearrangement links TRBV24-1 to TRBJ1-1; D remains unclear. Germline V lookup: CDR1 KGHDR, CDR2 SFDVKD. V was trimmed by 4 bases and J by 4 bases, leaving 9 bases between them. This CDR3 has 13 residues. CDR3 residues: CATSDSSGTEAFF. The CDR3, as DNA: TGTGCCACCAGTGACTCGAGTGGCACTGAAGCTTTCTTT.

V gene TRBV3-1 (or the pseudogene TRBV3-2) combines with J gene TRBJ1-1; 8 nucleotides agree with TRBD1. Germline V lookup: CDR1 LGHDT, CDR2 YNNKEL (reference sequence). The CDR3 extends over 12 amino acids. The V segment lost 8 bases and the J segment 1 base; nucleotides outside the gene matches: 0. The CDR3 DNA sequence: TGTGCCAGCGGACAGGGGAACACTGAAGCTTTCTTT. It codes for CASGQGNTEAFF.

V is TRBV29-1 and J is TRBJ1-1; D possibly corresponds to TRBD1 (6 bases). V lost 7 bases to trimming and J lost 5 bases, with 20 bases between them. Germline CDR1 reads SQVTM; CDR2 reads ANQGSEA. CDR3 length equals 14 residues. The chain's CDR3 is CSGRPTGIWTEAFF. The CDR3 DNA reads TGCAGCGGACGACCCACAGGGATCTGGACTGAAGCTTTCTTT.

V gene TRBV7-2 combines with J gene TRBJ2-7; 9 nucleotides agree with TRBD1. From germline, CDR1 is SGHTA and CDR2 FQGNSA. The CDR3 sequence is 17 residues long. V lost 1 base, J lost 3 bases, and 10 bases stayed unmatched. The CDR3 bases are TGTGCCAGCAGCTTAGTGAGCGGGACAGGGACCTACTACGAGCAGTACTTC. It is translated as CASSLVSGTGTYYEQYF. Full variable domain (rest looked up from reference TRBV7-2 and TRBJ2-7): GAGVSQSPSNKVTEKGKDVELRCDPISGHTALYWYRQSLGQGLEFLIYFQGNSAPDKSGLPSDRFSAERTGGSVSTLTIQRTQQEDSAVYLCASSLVSGTGTYYEQYFGPGTRLTVT.

This rearrangement joins TRBV10-3 to TRBJ2-1, with TRBD2 matching 7 bases. The CDR3 is 14 amino acids. Germline trimming cut 2 bases from V and 4 bases from J; bases unmatched to any gene: 2. The germline gives CDR1 ENHRY, CDR2 SYGVKD. CDR3 amino acids: CAISETSAYNEQFF. The CDR3 nucleotides read TGTGCCATCAGTGAGACTAGCGCTTACAATGAGCAGTTCTTC.

The gene calls are TRBV21-1 and TRBJ2-7; the table gives TRBD1 as D, unverified against the DNA. TRBV21-1 represents a pseudogene. CDR3 length: 13 residues. CDR3 residues: CASRQGPTYEQYF. The CDR3 coding sequence is TGTGCCTCCCGACAGGGGCCTACCTACGAGCAGTACTTC.